The source of this TCR beta chain is a study of CD8+ T cells in alopecia areata. Across the whole study: Among treated patients, severity was scored by affected scalp area percentage. Study outcomes and limitations: How baseline CD8+ expansion relates to response remains uncertain (there was one nonresponder). Among patients, TCR sharing was less clear than in mice, a difference possibly due in part to HLA diversity in the patient population.

This clone was observed once. Its cognate antigen is unknown. As for treatment: oral pan-JAK inhibitor, 5-10 mg twice daily. V gave up 2 bases and J gave up 8 bases, with 9 bases separating them. Germline V gene lookup returns CDR1 MGHRA and CDR2 YSYEKL. This CDR3 has 12 amino acids. Sequencing templates came from extracted RNA that was reverse transcribed into cDNA. Assay: immunoSEQ multiplex PCR; the TCRdb copy retains only in-frame clones and omits some. Among 150,000 to 200,000 clones listed, about 60% were seen once. The TCR originated in a human donor with alopecia areata. Sequenced material: CD8+ T cells sorted from blood, taken at week 24, from a patient treated with tofacitinib. The rearrangement uses TRBV4-1 and TRBJ1-1; weak D call: TRBD1 (5 bases). CDR3 bases: TGCGCCAGCAGCCAACCCGACAGAGAAGCTTTCTTT. Translation: CASSQPDREAFF.